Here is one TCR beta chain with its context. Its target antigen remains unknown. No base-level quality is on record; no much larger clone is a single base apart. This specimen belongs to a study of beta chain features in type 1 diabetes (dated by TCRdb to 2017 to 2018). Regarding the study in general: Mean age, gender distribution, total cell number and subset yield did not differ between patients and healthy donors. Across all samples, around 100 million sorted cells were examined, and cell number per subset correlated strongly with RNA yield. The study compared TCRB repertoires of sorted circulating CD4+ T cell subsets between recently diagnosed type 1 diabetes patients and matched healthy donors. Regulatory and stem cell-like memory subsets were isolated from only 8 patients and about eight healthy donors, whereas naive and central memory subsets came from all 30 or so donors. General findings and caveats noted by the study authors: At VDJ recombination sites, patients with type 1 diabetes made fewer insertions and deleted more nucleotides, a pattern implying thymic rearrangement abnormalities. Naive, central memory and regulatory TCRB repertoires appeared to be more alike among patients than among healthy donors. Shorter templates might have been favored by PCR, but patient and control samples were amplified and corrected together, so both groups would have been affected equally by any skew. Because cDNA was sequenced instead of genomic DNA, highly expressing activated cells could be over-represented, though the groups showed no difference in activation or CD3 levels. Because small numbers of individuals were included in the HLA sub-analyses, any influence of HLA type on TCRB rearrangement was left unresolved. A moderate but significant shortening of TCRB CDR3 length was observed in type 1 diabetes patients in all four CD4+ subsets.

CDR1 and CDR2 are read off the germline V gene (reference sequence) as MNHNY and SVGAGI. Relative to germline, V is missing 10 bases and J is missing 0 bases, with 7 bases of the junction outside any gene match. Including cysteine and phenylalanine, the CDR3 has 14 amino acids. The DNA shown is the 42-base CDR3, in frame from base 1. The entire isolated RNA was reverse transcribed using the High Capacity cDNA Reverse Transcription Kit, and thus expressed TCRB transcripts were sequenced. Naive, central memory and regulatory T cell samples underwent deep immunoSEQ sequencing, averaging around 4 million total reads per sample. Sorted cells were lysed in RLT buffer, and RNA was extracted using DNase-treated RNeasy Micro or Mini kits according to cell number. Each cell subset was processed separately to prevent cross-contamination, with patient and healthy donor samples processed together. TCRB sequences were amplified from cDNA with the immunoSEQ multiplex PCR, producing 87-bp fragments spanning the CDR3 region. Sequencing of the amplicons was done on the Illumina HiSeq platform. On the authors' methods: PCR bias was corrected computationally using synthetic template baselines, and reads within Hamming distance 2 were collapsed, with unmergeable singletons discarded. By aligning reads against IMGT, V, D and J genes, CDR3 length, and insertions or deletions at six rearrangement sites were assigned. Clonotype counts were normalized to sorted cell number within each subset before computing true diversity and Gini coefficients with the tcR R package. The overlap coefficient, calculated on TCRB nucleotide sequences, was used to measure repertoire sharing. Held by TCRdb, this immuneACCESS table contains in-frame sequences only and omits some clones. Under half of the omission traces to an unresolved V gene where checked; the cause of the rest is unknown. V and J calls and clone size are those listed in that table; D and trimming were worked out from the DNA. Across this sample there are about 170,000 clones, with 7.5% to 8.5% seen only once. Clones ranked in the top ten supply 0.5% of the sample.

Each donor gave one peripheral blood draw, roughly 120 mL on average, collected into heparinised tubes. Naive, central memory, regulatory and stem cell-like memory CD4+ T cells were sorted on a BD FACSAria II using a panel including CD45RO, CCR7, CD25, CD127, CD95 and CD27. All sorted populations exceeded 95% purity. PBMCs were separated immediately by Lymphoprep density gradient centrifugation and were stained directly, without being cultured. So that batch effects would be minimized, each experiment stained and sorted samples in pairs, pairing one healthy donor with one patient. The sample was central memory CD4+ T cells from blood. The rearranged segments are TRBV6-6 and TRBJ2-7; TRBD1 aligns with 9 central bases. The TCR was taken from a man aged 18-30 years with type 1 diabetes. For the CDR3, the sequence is CATMRTGASYEQYF. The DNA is TGTGCCACCATGCGGACAGGGGCCTCCTACGAGCAGTACTTC.